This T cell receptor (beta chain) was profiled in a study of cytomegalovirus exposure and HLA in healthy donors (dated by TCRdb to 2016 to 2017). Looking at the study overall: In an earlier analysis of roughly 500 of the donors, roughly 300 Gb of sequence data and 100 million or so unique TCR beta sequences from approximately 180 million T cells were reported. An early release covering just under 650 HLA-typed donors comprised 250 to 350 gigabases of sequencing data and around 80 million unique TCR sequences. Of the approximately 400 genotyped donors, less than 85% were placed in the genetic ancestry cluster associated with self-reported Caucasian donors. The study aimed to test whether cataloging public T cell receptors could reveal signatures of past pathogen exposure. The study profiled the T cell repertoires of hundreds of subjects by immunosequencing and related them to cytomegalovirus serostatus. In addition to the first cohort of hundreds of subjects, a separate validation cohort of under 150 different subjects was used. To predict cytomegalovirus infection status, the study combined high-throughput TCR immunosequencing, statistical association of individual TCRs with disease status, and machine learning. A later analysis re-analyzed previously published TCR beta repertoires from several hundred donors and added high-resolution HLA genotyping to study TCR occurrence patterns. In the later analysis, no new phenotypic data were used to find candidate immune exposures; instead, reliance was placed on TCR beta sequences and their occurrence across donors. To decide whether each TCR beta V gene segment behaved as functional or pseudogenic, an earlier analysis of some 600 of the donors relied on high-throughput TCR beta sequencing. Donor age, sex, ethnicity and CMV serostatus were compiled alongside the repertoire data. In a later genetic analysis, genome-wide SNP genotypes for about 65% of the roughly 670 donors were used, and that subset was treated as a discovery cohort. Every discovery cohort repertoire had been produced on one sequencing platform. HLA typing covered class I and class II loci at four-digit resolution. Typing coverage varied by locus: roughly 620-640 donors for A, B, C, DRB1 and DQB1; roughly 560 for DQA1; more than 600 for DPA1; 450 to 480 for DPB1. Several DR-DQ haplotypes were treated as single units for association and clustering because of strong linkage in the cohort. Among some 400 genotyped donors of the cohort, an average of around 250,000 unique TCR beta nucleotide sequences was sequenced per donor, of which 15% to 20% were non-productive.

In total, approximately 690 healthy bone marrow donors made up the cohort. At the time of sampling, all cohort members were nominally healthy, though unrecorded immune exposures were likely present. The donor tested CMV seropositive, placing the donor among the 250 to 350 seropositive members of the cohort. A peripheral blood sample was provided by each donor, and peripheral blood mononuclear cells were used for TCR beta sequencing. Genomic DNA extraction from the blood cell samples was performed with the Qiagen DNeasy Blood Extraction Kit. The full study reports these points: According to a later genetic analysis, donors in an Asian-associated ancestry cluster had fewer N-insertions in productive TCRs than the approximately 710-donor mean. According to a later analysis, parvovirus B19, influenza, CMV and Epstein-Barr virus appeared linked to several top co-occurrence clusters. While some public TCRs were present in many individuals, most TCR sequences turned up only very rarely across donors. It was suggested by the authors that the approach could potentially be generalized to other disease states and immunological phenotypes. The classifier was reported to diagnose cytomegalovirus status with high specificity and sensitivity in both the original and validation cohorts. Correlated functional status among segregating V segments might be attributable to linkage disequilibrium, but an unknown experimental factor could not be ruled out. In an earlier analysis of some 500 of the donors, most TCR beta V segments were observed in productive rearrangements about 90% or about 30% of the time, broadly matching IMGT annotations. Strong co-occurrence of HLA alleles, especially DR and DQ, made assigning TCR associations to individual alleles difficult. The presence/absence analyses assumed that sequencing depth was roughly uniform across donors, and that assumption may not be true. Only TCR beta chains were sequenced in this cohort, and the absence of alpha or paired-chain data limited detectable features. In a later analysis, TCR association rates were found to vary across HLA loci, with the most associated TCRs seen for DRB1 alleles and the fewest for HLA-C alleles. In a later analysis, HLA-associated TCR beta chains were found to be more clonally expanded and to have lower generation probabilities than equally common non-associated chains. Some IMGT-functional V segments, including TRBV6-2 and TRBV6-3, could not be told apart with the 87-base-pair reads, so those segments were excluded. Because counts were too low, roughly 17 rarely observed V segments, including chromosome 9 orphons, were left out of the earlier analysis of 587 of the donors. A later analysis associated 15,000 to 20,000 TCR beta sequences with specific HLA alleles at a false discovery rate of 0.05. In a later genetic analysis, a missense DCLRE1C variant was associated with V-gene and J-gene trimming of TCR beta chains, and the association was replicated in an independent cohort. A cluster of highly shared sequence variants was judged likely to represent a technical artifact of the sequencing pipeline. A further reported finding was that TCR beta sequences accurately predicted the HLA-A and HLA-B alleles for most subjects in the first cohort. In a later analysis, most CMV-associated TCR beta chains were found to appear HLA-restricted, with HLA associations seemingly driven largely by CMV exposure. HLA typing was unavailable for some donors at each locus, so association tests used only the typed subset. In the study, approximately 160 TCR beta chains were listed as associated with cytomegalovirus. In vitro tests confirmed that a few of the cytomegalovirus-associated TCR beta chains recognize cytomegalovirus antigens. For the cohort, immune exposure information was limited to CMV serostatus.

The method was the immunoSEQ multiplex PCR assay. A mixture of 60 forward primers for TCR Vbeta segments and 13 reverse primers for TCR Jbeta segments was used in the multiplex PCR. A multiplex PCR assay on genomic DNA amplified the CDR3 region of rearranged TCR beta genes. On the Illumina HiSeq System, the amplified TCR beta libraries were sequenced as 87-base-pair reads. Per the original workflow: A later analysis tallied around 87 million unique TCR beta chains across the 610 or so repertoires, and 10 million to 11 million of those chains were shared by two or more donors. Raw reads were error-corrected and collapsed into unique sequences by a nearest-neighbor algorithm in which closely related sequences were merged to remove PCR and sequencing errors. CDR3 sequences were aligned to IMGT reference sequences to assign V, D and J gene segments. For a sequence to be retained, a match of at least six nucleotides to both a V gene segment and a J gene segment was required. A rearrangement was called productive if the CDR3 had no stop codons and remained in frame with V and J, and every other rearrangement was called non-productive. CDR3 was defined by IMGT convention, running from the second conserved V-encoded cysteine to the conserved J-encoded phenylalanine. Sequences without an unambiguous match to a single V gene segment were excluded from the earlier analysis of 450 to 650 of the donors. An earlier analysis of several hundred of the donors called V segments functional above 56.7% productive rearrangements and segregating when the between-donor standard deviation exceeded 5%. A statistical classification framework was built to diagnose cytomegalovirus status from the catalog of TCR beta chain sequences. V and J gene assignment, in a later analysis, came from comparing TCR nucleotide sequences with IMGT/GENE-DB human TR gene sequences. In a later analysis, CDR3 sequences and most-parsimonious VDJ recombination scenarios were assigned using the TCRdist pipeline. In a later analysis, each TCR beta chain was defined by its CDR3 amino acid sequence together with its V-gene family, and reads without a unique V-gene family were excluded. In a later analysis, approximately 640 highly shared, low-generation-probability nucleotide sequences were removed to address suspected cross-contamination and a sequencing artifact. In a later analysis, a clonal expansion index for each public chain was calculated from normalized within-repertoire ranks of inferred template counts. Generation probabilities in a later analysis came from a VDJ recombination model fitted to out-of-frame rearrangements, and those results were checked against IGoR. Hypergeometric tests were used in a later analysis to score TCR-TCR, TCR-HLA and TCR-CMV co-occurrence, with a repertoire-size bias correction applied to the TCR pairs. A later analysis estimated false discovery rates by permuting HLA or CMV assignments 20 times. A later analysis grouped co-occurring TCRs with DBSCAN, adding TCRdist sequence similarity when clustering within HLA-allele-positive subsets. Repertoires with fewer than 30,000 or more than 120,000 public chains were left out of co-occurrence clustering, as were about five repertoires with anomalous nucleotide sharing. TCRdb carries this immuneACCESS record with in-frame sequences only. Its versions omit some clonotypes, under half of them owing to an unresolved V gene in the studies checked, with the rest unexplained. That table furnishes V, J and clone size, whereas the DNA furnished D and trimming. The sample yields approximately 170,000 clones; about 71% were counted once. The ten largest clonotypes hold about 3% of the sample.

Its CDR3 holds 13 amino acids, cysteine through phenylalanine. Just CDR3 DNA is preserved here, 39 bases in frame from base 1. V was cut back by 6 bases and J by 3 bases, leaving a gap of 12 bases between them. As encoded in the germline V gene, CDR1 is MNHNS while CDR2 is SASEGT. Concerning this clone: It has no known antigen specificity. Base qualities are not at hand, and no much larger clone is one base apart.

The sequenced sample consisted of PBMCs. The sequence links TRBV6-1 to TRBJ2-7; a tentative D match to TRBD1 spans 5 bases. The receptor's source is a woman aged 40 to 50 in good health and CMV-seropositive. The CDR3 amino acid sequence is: CASRPSGFYEQYF. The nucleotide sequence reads TGTGCCAGCAGGCCTTCAGGGTTCTACGAGCAGTACTTC.